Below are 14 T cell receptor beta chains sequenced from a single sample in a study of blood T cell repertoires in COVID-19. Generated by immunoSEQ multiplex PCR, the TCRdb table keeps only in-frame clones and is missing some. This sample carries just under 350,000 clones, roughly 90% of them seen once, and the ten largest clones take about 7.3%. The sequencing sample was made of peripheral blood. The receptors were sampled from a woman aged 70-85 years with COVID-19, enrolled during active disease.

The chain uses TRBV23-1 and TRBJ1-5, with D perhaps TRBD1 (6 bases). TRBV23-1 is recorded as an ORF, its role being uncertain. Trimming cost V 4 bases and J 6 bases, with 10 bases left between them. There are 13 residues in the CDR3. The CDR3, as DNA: TGCGCCAGCAGTCGGGCACAGGGTCAGCCCCAGCATTTT. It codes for CASSRAQGQPQHF.

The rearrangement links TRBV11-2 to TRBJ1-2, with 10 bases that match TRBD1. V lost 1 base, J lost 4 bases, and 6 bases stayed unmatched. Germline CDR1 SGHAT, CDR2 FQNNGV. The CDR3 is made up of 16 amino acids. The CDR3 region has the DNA TGTGCCAGCAGCTTAGGAGGGACAGGGGCGAGCTATGGCTACACCTTC. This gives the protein CASSLGGTGASYGYTF.

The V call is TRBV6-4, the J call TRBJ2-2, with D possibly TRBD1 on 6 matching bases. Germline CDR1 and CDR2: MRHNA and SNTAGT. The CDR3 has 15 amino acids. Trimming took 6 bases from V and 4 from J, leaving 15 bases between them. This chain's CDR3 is CASRDKQGPTGELFF. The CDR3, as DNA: TGTGCCAGCAGAGATAAACAGGGTCCCACCGGGGAGCTGTTTTTT.

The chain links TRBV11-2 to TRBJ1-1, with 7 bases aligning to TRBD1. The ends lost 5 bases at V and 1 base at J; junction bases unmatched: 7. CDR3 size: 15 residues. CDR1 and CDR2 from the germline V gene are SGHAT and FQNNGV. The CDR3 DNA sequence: TGTGCCAGCAGCATAATACAGGGGAGGAACACTGAAGCTTTCTTT. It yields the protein CASSIIQGRNTEAFF.

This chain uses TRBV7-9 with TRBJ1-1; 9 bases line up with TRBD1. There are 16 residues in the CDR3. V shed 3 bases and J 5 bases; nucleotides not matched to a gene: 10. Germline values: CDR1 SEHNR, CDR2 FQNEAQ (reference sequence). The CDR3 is CASSLGTGRRGTEAFF. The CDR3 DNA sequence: TGTGCCAGCAGCTTGGGGACAGGGAGGAGGGGAACTGAAGCTTTCTTT.

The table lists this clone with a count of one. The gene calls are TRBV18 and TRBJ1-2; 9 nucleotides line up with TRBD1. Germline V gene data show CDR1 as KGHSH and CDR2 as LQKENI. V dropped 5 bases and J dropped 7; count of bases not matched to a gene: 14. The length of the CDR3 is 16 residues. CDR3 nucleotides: TGTGCCAGCTCAACGACAGGGGGATCGACTTCGGGTGGCTACACCTTC. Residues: CASSTTGGSTSGGYTF. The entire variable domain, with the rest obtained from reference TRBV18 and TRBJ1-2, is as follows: NAGVMQNPRHLVRRRGQEARLRCSPMKGHSHVYWYRQLPEEGLKFMVYLQKENIIDESGMPKERFSAEFPKEGPSILRIQQVVRGDSAAYFCASSTTGGSTSGGYTFGSGTRLTVV.

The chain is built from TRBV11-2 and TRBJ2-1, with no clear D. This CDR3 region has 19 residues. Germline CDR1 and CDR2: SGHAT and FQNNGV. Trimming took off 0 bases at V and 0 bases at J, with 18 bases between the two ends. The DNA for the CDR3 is TGTGCCAGCAGCTTAGACTACTTTCTCCCCCTGAGCTCCTACAATGAGCAGTTCTTC. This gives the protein CASSLDYFLPLSSYNEQFF.

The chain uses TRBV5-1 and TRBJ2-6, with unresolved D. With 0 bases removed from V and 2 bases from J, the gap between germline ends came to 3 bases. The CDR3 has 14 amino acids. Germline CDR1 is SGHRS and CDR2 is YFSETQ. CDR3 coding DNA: TGCGCCAGCAGCTTGGTAGCTGGGGCCAACGTCCTGACTTTC. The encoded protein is CASSLVAGANVLTF. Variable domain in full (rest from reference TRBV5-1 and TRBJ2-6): KAGVTQTPRYLIKTRGQQVTLSCSPISGHRSVSWYQQTPGQGLQFLFEYFSETQRNKGNFPGRFSGRQFSNSRSEMNVSTLELGDSALYLCASSLVAGANVLTFGAGSRLTVL.

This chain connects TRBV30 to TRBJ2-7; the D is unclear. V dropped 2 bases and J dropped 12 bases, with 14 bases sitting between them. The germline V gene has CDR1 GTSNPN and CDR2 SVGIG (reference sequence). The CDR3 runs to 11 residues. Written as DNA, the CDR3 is TGTGCCTGGAGTCAGGCAGCCTTCCCGTACTTC. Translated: CAWSQAAFPYF.

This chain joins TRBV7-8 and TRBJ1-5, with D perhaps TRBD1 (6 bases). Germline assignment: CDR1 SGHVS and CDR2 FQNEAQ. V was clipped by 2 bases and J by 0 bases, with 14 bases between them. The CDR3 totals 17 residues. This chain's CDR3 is CASSLILHRDSNQPQHF. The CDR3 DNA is TGTGCCAGCAGCTTAATACTCCACAGGGATAGCAATCAGCCCCAGCATTTT.

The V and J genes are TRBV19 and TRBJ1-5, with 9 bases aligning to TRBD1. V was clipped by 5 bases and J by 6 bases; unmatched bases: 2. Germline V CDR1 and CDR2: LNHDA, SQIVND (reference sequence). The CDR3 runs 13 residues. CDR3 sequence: CASSGDRVQPQHF. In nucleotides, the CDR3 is TGTGCCAGTAGTGGGGACAGGGTTCAGCCCCAGCATTTT.

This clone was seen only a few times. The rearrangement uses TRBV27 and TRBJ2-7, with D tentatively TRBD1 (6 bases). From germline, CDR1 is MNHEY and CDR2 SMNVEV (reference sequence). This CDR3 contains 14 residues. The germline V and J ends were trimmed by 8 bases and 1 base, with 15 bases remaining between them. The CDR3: CASGNRVGSYEQYF. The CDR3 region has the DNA TGTGCCAGCGGGAACAGGGTGGGATCCTACGAGCAGTACTTC.

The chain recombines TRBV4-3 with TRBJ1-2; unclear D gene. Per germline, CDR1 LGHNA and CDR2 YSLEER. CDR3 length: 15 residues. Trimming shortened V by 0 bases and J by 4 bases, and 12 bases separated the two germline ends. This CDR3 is CASSQDRSSFYGYTF. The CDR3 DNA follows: TGCGCCAGCAGCCAAGATCGATCAAGCTTCTATGGCTACACCTTC.

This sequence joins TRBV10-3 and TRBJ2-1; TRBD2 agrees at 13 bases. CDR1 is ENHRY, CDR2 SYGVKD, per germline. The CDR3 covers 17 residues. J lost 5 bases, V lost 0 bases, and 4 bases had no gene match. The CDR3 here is CAISESRGTSGNNEQFF. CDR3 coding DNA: TGTGCCATCAGTGAGTCGAGGGGGACTAGCGGGAACAATGAGCAGTTCTTC.